Listed below are T cell receptor beta chains from one sample, sequenced in a study of vaccination and CD4 T cells after COVID-19. These receptors have no known antigen. MiXCR was run by TCRdb on the PCR reads, yielding one entry per CDR3 protein. In the table there are 14,000 to 15,000 distinct CDR3 sequences, around two fifths of which are singletons. Material: CD4+ T cells from blood, cultured in vitro. The source is a human donor who had recovered from COVID-19. CDR3s include the opening cysteine and the closing phenylalanine or tryptophan. Fields, in order: J gene, clone size, V gene, D gene, CDR3 DNA, CDR3 protein. D genes are given only for firm matches. Clone size is stated in some rows and not others, as once, few, many or a class when expanded.

j_gene: TRBJ1-2; abundance: .; v_gene: TRBV20-1; d_gene: .; CDR3nt: TGCAGTGCTAGAGATAACAATCGTGGCTACACCTTC; CDR3aa: CSARDNNRGYTF
j_gene: TRBJ1-2; abundance: few; v_gene: TRBV6-1; d_gene: TRBD1; CDR3nt: TGTGCCAGCAGTGAAGTTCGGGACAGGGGGGATGGCTACACCTTC; CDR3aa: CASSEVRDRGDGYTF
j_gene: TRBJ1-1; abundance: few; v_gene: TRBV6-1; d_gene: TRBD1; CDR3nt: TGTGCCAGCAGTCCTCTGAACAGGGGGCGCGGAGCTTTCTTT; CDR3aa: CASSPLNRGRGAFF
j_gene: TRBJ1-5; abundance: .; v_gene: TRBV27; d_gene: .; CDR3nt: TGTGCCAGCAGTTTATCGGCCTCAGTAGGGCTCAATCAGCCCCAGCATTTT; CDR3aa: CASSLSASVGLNQPQHF
j_gene: TRBJ1-6; abundance: .; v_gene: TRBV7-2; d_gene: .; CDR3nt: TGTGCCAGCAGCAGGAACAGAATTAATTCACCCCTCCACTTT; CDR3aa: CASSRNRINSPLHF
j_gene: TRBJ1-1; abundance: .; v_gene: TRBV6-5; d_gene: .; CDR3nt: TGTGCCAGCAGTTACACCAGGGTCACTGAAGCTTTCTTT; CDR3aa: CASSYTRVTEAFF
j_gene: TRBJ2-3; abundance: .; v_gene: TRBV27; d_gene: .; CDR3nt: TGTGCCAGCAGCCCATGGGGTGGGTTCAGGAATACGCAGTATTTT; CDR3aa: CASSPWGGFRNTQYF
j_gene: TRBJ2-5; abundance: .; v_gene: TRBV5-1; d_gene: .; CDR3nt: TGCGCCAGCCGCCTCGGTAGCGTTGAGACCCAGTACTTC; CDR3aa: CASRLGSVETQYF
j_gene: TRBJ1-2; abundance: few; v_gene: TRBV19; d_gene: .; CDR3nt: TGTGCCAGTAGTATAGATCTTCAGGGAACGGGTGGCTACACCTTC; CDR3aa: CASSIDLQGTGGYTF
j_gene: TRBJ2-3; abundance: .; v_gene: TRBV5-1; d_gene: .; CDR3nt: TGCGCCAGCAGCTCCGCGGGGCGCACAGATACGCAGTATTTT; CDR3aa: CASSSAGRTDTQYF
j_gene: TRBJ1-2; abundance: .; v_gene: TRBV6-1; d_gene: .; CDR3nt: TGTGCCAGCAGGACCGGGGGCAGGTTATATGGCTACACCTTC; CDR3aa: CASRTGGRLYGYTF
j_gene: TRBJ2-5; abundance: few; v_gene: TRBV20-1; d_gene: .; CDR3nt: TGCAGTGCCCCCCTTATGTTGGAGACCCAGTACTTC; CDR3aa: CSAPLMLETQYF
j_gene: TRBJ2-3; abundance: few; v_gene: TRBV7-6; d_gene: .; CDR3nt: TGTGCCAGCAGCTTATCCCCCGCGATCTTGTCAAGCACAGATACGCAGTATTTT; CDR3aa: CASSLSPAILSSTDTQYF
j_gene: TRBJ2-3; abundance: .; v_gene: TRBV7-2; d_gene: .; CDR3nt: TGTGCCAGCAGCACTGACACGAGCACAGATACGCAGTATTTT; CDR3aa: CASSTDTSTDTQYF
j_gene: TRBJ1-6; abundance: .; v_gene: TRBV2; d_gene: .; CDR3nt: TGTGCCAGCGTCGGGTGGGATTCACCCCTCCACTTT; CDR3aa: CASVGWDSPLHF
j_gene: TRBJ2-3; abundance: .; v_gene: TRBV30; d_gene: .; CDR3nt: TGTGCCTGGAGAACGAGCAGGAGCACAGATACGCAGTATTTT; CDR3aa: CAWRTSRSTDTQYF
j_gene: TRBJ1-1; abundance: few; v_gene: TRBV6-5; d_gene: .; CDR3nt: TGTGCCAGCAGTTACGCCAGCATTAACACTGAAGCTTTCTTT; CDR3aa: CASSYASINTEAFF
j_gene: TRBJ1-5; abundance: .; v_gene: TRBV6-1; d_gene: .; CDR3nt: TGTGCCAGCAGTGAACCGGGAGGAAACCAGCCCCAGCATTTT; CDR3aa: CASSEPGGNQPQHF
j_gene: TRBJ2-6; abundance: few; v_gene: TRBV27; d_gene: TRBD1; CDR3nt: TGTGCCAGCAATCCGGGACAGGGATTCTCTGGGGCCAACGTCCTGACTTTC; CDR3aa: CASNPGQGFSGANVLTF
j_gene: TRBJ1-1; abundance: .; v_gene: TRBV25-1; d_gene: .; CDR3nt: TGTGCCAGCAGTCAAACAGGGATTTTGAACACTGAAGCTTTCTTT; CDR3aa: CASSQTGILNTEAFF
j_gene: TRBJ2-3; abundance: .; v_gene: TRBV11-2; d_gene: .; CDR3nt: TGTGCCAGCAGCTTACGGGACATCGGACGGACAGATACGCAGTATTTT; CDR3aa: CASSLRDIGRTDTQYF
j_gene: TRBJ2-7; abundance: .; v_gene: TRBV6-1; d_gene: TRBD1; CDR3nt: TGTGCCAGCAGCCTTTACCCGGGACAGACCTACGAGCAGTACTTC; CDR3aa: CASSLYPGQTYEQYF
j_gene: TRBJ2-7; abundance: .; v_gene: TRBV6-5; d_gene: .; CDR3nt: TGTGCCAGCAGTTACTTAGGGGCCTACGAGCAGTACTTC; CDR3aa: CASSYLGAYEQYF
j_gene: TRBJ2-3; abundance: .; v_gene: TRBV24-1; d_gene: TRBD2; CDR3nt: TGTGCCACCAGTGATTTGGGCGGGAGCGGTACAGATACGCAGTATTTT; CDR3aa: CATSDLGGSGTDTQYF
j_gene: TRBJ2-5; abundance: .; v_gene: TRBV4-1; d_gene: .; CDR3nt: TGCGCCAGCAGCAAAGGGGACAACAGCAAAGAGACCCAGTACTTC; CDR3aa: CASSKGDNSKETQYF
j_gene: TRBJ1-2; abundance: .; v_gene: TRBV7-2; d_gene: .; CDR3nt: TGTGCCAGCACCACGGGACGGAACTATGGCTACACCTTC; CDR3aa: CASTTGRNYGYTF
j_gene: TRBJ2-3; abundance: .; v_gene: TRBV19; d_gene: .; CDR3nt: TGTGCCAGTAGTCCTGGAGACAGGCTACTTAAGGGTACGCAGTATTTT; CDR3aa: CASSPGDRLLKGTQYF
j_gene: TRBJ2-3; abundance: .; v_gene: TRBV6-2/TRBV6-3; d_gene: .; CDR3nt: TGTGCCAGCAGCCTCGGACTAGGGGGAGTAGATACGCAGTATTTT; CDR3aa: CASSLGLGGVDTQYF
j_gene: TRBJ2-7; abundance: .; v_gene: TRBV7-9; d_gene: .; CDR3nt: TGTGCCAGCAGCAAAACCGACGCCTACGAGCAGTACTTC; CDR3aa: CASSKTDAYEQYF
j_gene: TRBJ1-5; abundance: few; v_gene: TRBV20-1; d_gene: .; CDR3nt: TGCAGTGCTAGAGGTTTGGGGGCTGGCAATCAGCCCCAGCATTTT; CDR3aa: CSARGLGAGNQPQHF
j_gene: TRBJ2-5; abundance: few; v_gene: TRBV7-2; d_gene: TRBD1; CDR3nt: TGTGCCAGCAGCGTAGGGGGCACTAGGTTCGGTGAGACCCAGTACTTC; CDR3aa: CASSVGGTRFGETQYF
j_gene: TRBJ2-5; abundance: few; v_gene: TRBV6-2/TRBV6-3; d_gene: .; CDR3nt: TGTGCCAGCATGCGGGAGACCCAGTACTTC; CDR3aa: CASMRETQYF
j_gene: TRBJ1-1; abundance: few; v_gene: TRBV20-1; d_gene: TRBD1; CDR3nt: TGCAGTGCTAGGCCGGGACAGGGTAAAAACACTGAAGCTTTCTTT; CDR3aa: CSARPGQGKNTEAFF
j_gene: TRBJ1-5; abundance: .; v_gene: TRBV6-1; d_gene: .; CDR3nt: TGTGCCAGCAGTGTTCAGCCCCTCGATCAGCCCCAGCATTTT; CDR3aa: CASSVQPLDQPQHF
j_gene: TRBJ2-1; abundance: .; v_gene: TRBV27; d_gene: .; CDR3nt: TGTGCCAGCAGGGAGAAGGACACCCGGGCCCAGTTCTTC; CDR3aa: CASREKDTRAQFF
j_gene: TRBJ1-1; abundance: once; v_gene: TRBV6-4; d_gene: .; CDR3nt: TGTGCCAACAGTGACTCAAGGGAGCGGAGGGCTTTCTTT; CDR3aa: CANSDSRERRAFF
j_gene: TRBJ1-2; abundance: .; v_gene: TRBV20-1; d_gene: TRBD1; CDR3nt: TGCAGTGCCAGGGGGTTAGGAGGTGGCTACACCTTC; CDR3aa: CSARGLGGGYTF
j_gene: TRBJ2-7; abundance: few; v_gene: TRBV2; d_gene: .; CDR3nt: TGTGCCAGCAGGCTATTCGGTGGCGAGCAGTACTTC; CDR3aa: CASRLFGGEQYF
j_gene: TRBJ1-1; abundance: .; v_gene: TRBV29-1; d_gene: .; CDR3nt: TGCAGCGTTGTCGTGGGCACAAGCGGGACTGAAGCTTTCTTT; CDR3aa: CSVVVGTSGTEAFF
j_gene: TRBJ2-7; abundance: .; v_gene: TRBV20-1; d_gene: .; CDR3nt: TGCAGTGCTAGAGATGAGGGAACCACCCTTTACGAGCAGTACTTC; CDR3aa: CSARDEGTTLYEQYF
j_gene: TRBJ2-1; abundance: .; v_gene: TRBV7-3; d_gene: TRBD2; CDR3nt: TGTGCCAGCAGCGCCGGACTAGTTCAATACAATGAGCAGTTCTTC; CDR3aa: CASSAGLVQYNEQFF
j_gene: TRBJ1-5; abundance: few; v_gene: TRBV15; d_gene: .; CDR3nt: TGTGCCACCAGCCCAGGATTCTCTAGCAATCAGCCCCAGCATTTT; CDR3aa: CATSPGFSSNQPQHF
j_gene: TRBJ2-1; abundance: .; v_gene: TRBV6-4; d_gene: .; CDR3nt: TGTGCCAGCAGTTTGGGGGCGCCGGGGAATGAGCAGTTCTTC; CDR3aa: CASSLGAPGNEQFF
j_gene: TRBJ1-1; abundance: few; v_gene: TRBV7-7; d_gene: TRBD1; CDR3nt: TGTGCTAGCAGCTTAAAACAGGGGGCTGAAGCTTTCTTT; CDR3aa: CASSLKQGAEAFF
j_gene: TRBJ1-3; abundance: .; v_gene: TRBV7-3; d_gene: TRBD1; CDR3nt: TGTGCCAGCAGCTTGGGACAGCTCCTCTCTGGAAACACCATATATTTT; CDR3aa: CASSLGQLLSGNTIYF
j_gene: TRBJ2-6; abundance: .; v_gene: TRBV14; d_gene: .; CDR3nt: TGTGCCAGCAGCTACGGGACCAACGTCCTGACTTTC; CDR3aa: CASSYGTNVLTF
j_gene: TRBJ1-1; abundance: .; v_gene: TRBV12-3/TRBV12-4; d_gene: .; CDR3nt: TGTGCCAGCAGTTTTCGGGGTAGGAACTCTGAAGCTTTCTTT; CDR3aa: CASSFRGRNSEAFF
j_gene: TRBJ2-2; abundance: few; v_gene: TRBV24-1; d_gene: .; CDR3nt: TGTGCCACCAGTGATTATGGCAGAAGCACCGGGGAGCTGTTTTTT; CDR3aa: CATSDYGRSTGELFF
j_gene: TRBJ2-7; abundance: once; v_gene: TRBV5-1; d_gene: TRBD2; CDR3nt: TGCGCCAGCAGCTGGGGACTAGCGGGAGGTCGTAAGTACGAGCAGTACTTC; CDR3aa: CASSWGLAGGRKYEQYF
j_gene: TRBJ2-2; abundance: .; v_gene: TRBV5-4; d_gene: TRBD1; CDR3nt: TGTGCCAGCAGCCCGGGGGGACAGGGACACACCGGGGAGCTGTTTTTT; CDR3aa: CASSPGGQGHTGELFF
j_gene: TRBJ2-1; abundance: .; v_gene: TRBV7-8; d_gene: TRBD2; CDR3nt: TGTGCCAGCAGCTCTGGGACTAGCGGGATCCCAGAGCAGTTCTTC; CDR3aa: CASSSGTSGIPEQFF
j_gene: TRBJ1-5; abundance: .; v_gene: TRBV24-1; d_gene: TRBD1; CDR3nt: TGTGCCACCAGTGACTCCGGGACAGGTGGCAATCAGCCCCAGCATTTT; CDR3aa: CATSDSGTGGNQPQHF
j_gene: TRBJ1-3; abundance: few; v_gene: TRBV20-1; d_gene: TRBD1; CDR3nt: TGCAGTGCTGGACGGCCGGGACAGGGGATGGGAAACACCATATATTTT; CDR3aa: CSAGRPGQGMGNTIYF
j_gene: TRBJ1-4; abundance: .; v_gene: TRBV19; d_gene: .; CDR3nt: TGTGCCAGCCAACAACAACAGGGAGGGACCGGAAAACTGTTTTTT; CDR3aa: CASQQQQGGTGKLFF
j_gene: TRBJ1-1; abundance: few; v_gene: TRBV10-3; d_gene: .; CDR3nt: TGTGCCATCAGGGAAAGGGAGGGCACTGAAGCTTTCTTT; CDR3aa: CAIREREGTEAFF
j_gene: TRBJ2-2; abundance: .; v_gene: TRBV6-2/TRBV6-3; d_gene: TRBD1; CDR3nt: TGTGCCAGCAGGACAGGGGGCGGCGGGGAGCTGTTTTTT; CDR3aa: CASRTGGGGELFF
j_gene: TRBJ1-2; abundance: few; v_gene: TRBV5-1; d_gene: TRBD1; CDR3nt: TGCGCCAGCAGCTTGGATGGGACAGGTCCCTATGGCTACACCTTC; CDR3aa: CASSLDGTGPYGYTF
j_gene: TRBJ1-1; abundance: .; v_gene: TRBV6-2/TRBV6-3; d_gene: .; CDR3nt: TGTGCCAGCAGTTTCATCACGGGACAAGGAGCTTTCTTT; CDR3aa: CASSFITGQGAFF
j_gene: TRBJ1-1; abundance: few; v_gene: TRBV29-1; d_gene: TRBD1; CDR3nt: TGCAGCGGGGACAGTATGAACACTGAAGCTTTCTTT; CDR3aa: CSGDSMNTEAFF